This TCR beta chain came from a study of blood T cell repertoires in COVID-19 (dated by TCRdb to about 2020). Notes on the research overall: Samples from collaborators originated in the United States, Italy and Spain and spanned both the acute and convalescent phases of COVID-19. The samples were drawn from two sources: the first 160 participants of the ongoing ImmuneRACE study, and 950 to 1,500 subjects contributed by 6 global collaborators. The repertoires were released in a freely available public database intended as a resource for research on the immune response to SARS-CoV-2. Sample metadata almost always included a de-identified subject ID, COVID-19 status, age in years and sex. The dataset comprised deeply sampled blood TCRbeta repertoires from subjects exposed to, actively infected with, or recovered from COVID-19. The material from the prospective study consisted of cDNA or gDNA derived from T cells, B-cell-depleted T cells, or PBMCs. Where available, HLA class I and class II types were taken from metadata supplied by the sample provider and were not determined by assay-based typing. Broader findings and caveats from the paper: The quantity of clinical and demographic metadata differed by source and by participant and was supplied without curation.

There are 14 amino acids in the CDR3, from cysteine to phenylalanine inclusive. Only the CDR3 portion is preserved as DNA: 42 bases, with reading frame beginning at the first base. V sheds 0 bases and J sheds 4 bases, leaving 9 bases between their ends. Per the germline V gene, SGHAT is the CDR1 and FQNNGV is the CDR2. TCRbeta CDR3 regions were amplified from genomic DNA using the immunoSEQ Assay, a bias-controlled multiplex PCR. The authors processed their data as follows. Nucleated cell counts per sample were estimated from amplification of reference gene primers within the assay. To quantify the absolute abundance of each unique TCRbeta CDR3 rearrangement, sequence reads were collapsed and filtered. For each sample, productive Simpson clonality was calculated as the square root of Simpson's diversity index across productive rearrangements. TCRdb mirrors the immuneACCESS table, restricted to in-frame sequences. Some clones are absent from its copies; in checked studies, under half trace to an unresolved V gene, and the reason for the others is unknown. V and J calls and clone size follow that table, whereas D and trimming were derived from the DNA. The sample table contains tens of thousands of clones; only one count was recorded for roughly 80% of them. The biggest ten clones account for roughly 6.7% of the sample.

Collaborating institutions collected whole blood in K2EDTA tubes following their own protocols. For TCRbeta analysis, collaborators shipped samples as frozen whole blood, isolated PBMCs, or DNA extracted from either of those sample types. On this clone itself: Its specific antigen is unknown. Base qualities are not at hand, and no much larger clone is one base apart.

The receptor comes from a woman in her forties or fifties with active or convalescent COVID-19. Specimen: peripheral blood. The chain couples TRBV11-2 to TRBJ1-2, and the D gene may be TRBD1, 5 bases matching. The DNA sequence is TGTGCCAGCAGCTTAGACCAGGGCCCCTATGGCTACACCTTC. Translation gives CASSLDQGPYGYTF.